A selection of T cell receptor beta chains follows, all from one sample in a study of shared clonotypes between healthy human individuals. Repertoires were generated with immunoSEQ multiplex PCR, while TCRdb's copy carries only in-frame clones and drops some. Among roughly 590,000 clones listed, 95% to 96% were seen once. The sequenced sample consisted of naive CD8+ T cells sorted from blood. These receptors came from a woman in her twenties or thirties in good health. The CDR3 runs from the conserved cysteine through the conserved F or W. Fields, in order: V gene, D gene, clone size, J gene, CDR3 DNA, CDR3 protein. A D gene is named only where the DNA matches it firmly. Clone size is stated in some rows and not others, as once, few, many or a class when expanded.

V: TRBV5-8; D: .; size: once; J: TRBJ2-7; DNA: TGTGCCAGCAGCTTCCCCGGGGGCCCCTCCTACGAGCAGTACTTC; CDR3: CASSFPGGPSYEQYF
V: TRBV29-1; D: .; size: .; J: TRBJ2-7; DNA: TGCAGCATACGGACAGGGACTACTTACGAGCAGTACTTC; CDR3: CSIRTGTTYEQYF
V: TRBV5-1; D: .; size: .; J: TRBJ2-2; DNA: TGCGCCAGCAGCTTGCTTAAGCGGAACACCGGGGAGCTGTTTTTT; CDR3: CASSLLKRNTGELFF
V: TRBV28; D: TRBD1; size: .; J: TRBJ1-5; DNA: TGTGCCAGCAGGACCGGGACAGGGGATCATCAGCCCCAGCATTTT; CDR3: CASRTGTGDHQPQHF
V: TRBV4-2; D: TRBD2; size: .; J: TRBJ2-5; DNA: TGTGCCAGCAGCCAAGAGTGGGGGGGAGAGACCCAGTACTTC; CDR3: CASSQEWGGETQYF
V: TRBV28; D: .; size: .; J: TRBJ2-1; DNA: TGTGCCAGCAGTTTGGGGGGAGGCAATGAGCAGTTCTTC; CDR3: CASSLGGGNEQFF
V: TRBV4-1; D: .; size: .; J: TRBJ2-4; DNA: TGCGCCAGCAGCTTAAGACGGGATCCAAGAAACATTCAGTACTTC; CDR3: CASSLRRDPRNIQYF
V: TRBV7-8; D: .; size: .; J: TRBJ1-1; DNA: TGTGCCAGCAGCTTAACATCATACACTGAAGCTTTCTTT; CDR3: CASSLTSYTEAFF
V: TRBV5-4; D: .; size: .; J: TRBJ1-1; DNA: TGTGCCAGCAGCAAAGACTACCGGGACATCTTGGTACTCGCCAATGAAGCTTTCTTT; CDR3: CASSKDYRDILVLANEAFF
V: TRBV28; D: TRBD2; size: .; J: TRBJ2-1; DNA: TGTGCCAGCAGTTCGGGACTAGCGGGGGTCAATGAGCAGTTCTTC; CDR3: CASSSGLAGVNEQFF
V: TRBV7-6; D: .; size: .; J: TRBJ2-3; DNA: TGTGCCAGCACCCGTACTAGCACAGATACGCAGTATTTT; CDR3: CASTRTSTDTQYF
V: TRBV6-6; D: .; size: once; J: TRBJ1-1; DNA: TGTGCCAGCAGTTTCGGGTGGACGAACACTGAAGCTTTCTTT; CDR3: CASSFGWTNTEAFF
V: TRBV4-2; D: .; size: .; J: TRBJ2-1; DNA: TGTGCCAGCAGTTCCCAAGGGGGAGAGGCCTACAATGAGCAGTTCTTC; CDR3: CASSSQGGEAYNEQFF
V: TRBV5-6; D: .; size: .; J: TRBJ2-7; DNA: TGTGCCAGCAGCCTCGGGTCTAGCGACGAGCAGTACTTC; CDR3: CASSLGSSDEQYF
V: TRBV4-1; D: .; size: .; J: TRBJ1-2; DNA: TGCGCCAGCAGCCAAGCAGCAGGGCTTAACTATGGCTACACCTTC; CDR3: CASSQAAGLNYGYTF
V: TRBV28; D: TRBD1; size: .; J: TRBJ2-7; DNA: TGTGCCAGCAGTTGGGGCCCCACAGGGGGAGAGCAGTACTTC; CDR3: CASSWGPTGGEQYF
V: TRBV28; D: .; size: .; J: TRBJ2-7; DNA: TGTGCCAGCAGAGAAAACAGGGAAGGTTCCTACGAGCAGTACTTC; CDR3: CASRENREGSYEQYF
V: TRBV19; D: .; size: .; J: TRBJ2-7; DNA: TGTGCCAGTACCATATACTTTGGCAGGGGATACGAGCAGTACTTC; CDR3: CASTIYFGRGYEQYF
V: TRBV27; D: .; size: once; J: TRBJ1-3; DNA: TGTGCCAGCAGTTTATCCCCGGGGGCTGCTCTTGGAAACACCATATATTTT; CDR3: CASSLSPGAALGNTIYF
V: TRBV14; D: .; size: .; J: TRBJ2-3; DNA: TGTGCCAGCAGCCATAACACAGATACGCAGTATTTT; CDR3: CASSHNTDTQYF
V: TRBV29-1; D: .; size: .; J: TRBJ1-1; DNA: TGCAGCGTCCTGGACGGTCTGAACACTGAAGCTTTCTTT; CDR3: CSVLDGLNTEAFF
V: TRBV28; D: TRBD2; size: .; J: TRBJ2-1; DNA: TGTGCCAGCAGCTTTTTTTTGGTAGCGGGCATGGGGGACAATGAGCAGTTCTTC; CDR3: CASSFFLVAGMGDNEQFF
V: TRBV5-1; D: TRBD1; size: .; J: TRBJ1-1; DNA: TGCGCCAGCACCACCGGGACAGGGAGAACTGAAGCTTTCTTT; CDR3: CASTTGTGRTEAFF
V: TRBV28; D: .; size: .; J: TRBJ2-7; DNA: TGTGCCAGCAGTTTGGGCCAGGGGAGCTCCTACGAGCAGTACTTC; CDR3: CASSLGQGSSYEQYF
V: TRBV13; D: .; size: .; J: TRBJ2-7; DNA: TGTGCCAGCAGCTTAGGGGATTCCTACGAGCAGTACTTC; CDR3: CASSLGDSYEQYF
V: TRBV25-1; D: .; size: .; J: TRBJ2-2; DNA: TGTGCCAGCAGTGTACGGACCGGGGAGCTGTTTTTT; CDR3: CASSVRTGELFF
V: TRBV11-2; D: .; size: .; J: TRBJ2-4; DNA: TGTGCCAGCAGCTTATCGAGCTTGAGCGGAAACATTCAGTACTTC; CDR3: CASSLSSLSGNIQYF
V: TRBV27; D: TRBD2; size: .; J: TRBJ2-7; DNA: TGTGCCAGCCGGACTAGCGGGAGGGGCCCCACTTCCTACGAGCAGTACTTC; CDR3: CASRTSGRGPTSYEQYF
V: TRBV11-2; D: TRBD2; size: .; J: TRBJ2-7; DNA: TGTGCCAGCAGCTTAGAATCTAGCGGGAGGGCCTACGAGCAGTACTTC; CDR3: CASSLESSGRAYEQYF
V: TRBV27; D: .; size: .; J: TRBJ2-2; DNA: TGTGCCAGCAGTTTATATCTTGGCGCCGGGGACACCGGGGAGCTGTTTTTT; CDR3: CASSLYLGAGDTGELFF
V: TRBV27; D: .; size: .; J: TRBJ2-1; DNA: TGTGCCAGCAGTGCCGTAGCTGGAGAAACCTACAATGAGCAGTTCTTC; CDR3: CASSAVAGETYNEQFF
V: TRBV7-6; D: TRBD1; size: .; J: TRBJ2-2; DNA: TGTGCCAGCAGCCAAACTCCACACAGGGGACAAACGAACACCGGGGAGCTGTTTTTT; CDR3: CASSQTPHRGQTNTGELFF
V: TRBV15; D: .; size: once; J: TRBJ1-1; DNA: TGTGCCACCAGCAGAGTCGGGAACACTGAAGCTTTCTTT; CDR3: CATSRVGNTEAFF
V: TRBV28; D: TRBD1; size: .; J: TRBJ1-1; DNA: TGTGCCAGCAGTGTCCGACAGGGCTATATAGACACTGAAGCTTTCTTT; CDR3: CASSVRQGYIDTEAFF
V: TRBV28; D: TRBD2; size: .; J: TRBJ2-1; DNA: TGTGCCAGCAGGGAACTAGCGGGAGAGGAAATCTACAATGAGCAGTTCTTC; CDR3: CASRELAGEEIYNEQFF
V: TRBV6-5; D: .; size: .; J: TRBJ2-5; DNA: TGTGCCAGCAGTTACTCGAGTAGCCAGGGCCAAGAGACCCAGTACTTC; CDR3: CASSYSSSQGQETQYF
V: TRBV27; D: .; size: .; J: TRBJ2-1; DNA: TGTGCCAGCAGTTTACACCCCTTGTCCTACAATGAGCAGTTCTTC; CDR3: CASSLHPLSYNEQFF
V: TRBV29-1; D: TRBD2; size: .; J: TRBJ2-1; DNA: TGCAGCGGAACCGGGACTAGCGGGAGGGTGAGCTCCTACAATGAGCAGTTCTTC; CDR3: CSGTGTSGRVSSYNEQFF
V: TRBV11-2; D: .; size: .; J: TRBJ2-7; DNA: TGTGCCAGCAGCCGGACCTACGAGCAGTACTTC; CDR3: CASSRTYEQYF
V: TRBV6-5; D: .; size: .; J: TRBJ2-7; DNA: TGTGCCAGCGGTCGCAACGGCTACGAGCAGTACTTC; CDR3: CASGRNGYEQYF
V: TRBV7-8; D: TRBD1; size: .; J: TRBJ1-5; DNA: TGTGCCAGCAGCTTAGAAGGACAGGGGAATAGCAATCAGCCCCAGCATTTT; CDR3: CASSLEGQGNSNQPQHF
V: TRBV6-1; D: TRBD2; size: .; J: TRBJ2-1; DNA: TGTGCCAGCAGCGCTAGCGGGAGGGAGACGATTGAGCAGTTCTTC; CDR3: CASSASGRETIEQFF
V: TRBV27; D: .; size: .; J: TRBJ1-2; DNA: TGTGCCAGCAGTCTCAGGGGTGGAGGCTACACCTTC; CDR3: CASSLRGGGYTF
V: TRBV9; D: .; size: .; J: TRBJ2-1; DNA: TGTGCCAGCAGCGTAGGGACCCAGCTCGTCGATGAGCAGTTCTTC; CDR3: CASSVGTQLVDEQFF
V: TRBV6-1; D: .; size: .; J: TRBJ2-1; DNA: TGTGCCAGCAGTGAAGGGGGGGCTTCCTCCTACAATGAGCAGTTCTTC; CDR3: CASSEGGASSYNEQFF
V: TRBV7-6; D: .; size: .; J: TRBJ2-1; DNA: TGTGCCAGCAGCTTAGAGGCTAGCTCAGCTGATGAGCAGTTCTTC; CDR3: CASSLEASSADEQFF
V: TRBV19; D: TRBD1; size: .; J: TRBJ1-2; DNA: TGTGCCAGTAGTCCGGGACAGGGGTACTATGGCTACACCTTC; CDR3: CASSPGQGYYGYTF
V: TRBV28; D: .; size: once; J: TRBJ2-3; DNA: TGTGCCAGCAGTTTCCGGCGGGGAAGCACAGATACGCAGTATTTT; CDR3: CASSFRRGSTDTQYF
V: TRBV19; D: TRBD2; size: .; J: TRBJ2-3; DNA: TGTGCCAGTAGTACTGAAGAAAGCGGGAACGAGGCAGATACGCAGTATTTT; CDR3: CASSTEESGNEADTQYF
V: TRBV7-7; D: .; size: .; J: TRBJ2-5; DNA: TGTGCCAGCAAGCAGGGTATAAGTCAAGAGACCCAGTACTTC; CDR3: CASKQGISQETQYF
V: TRBV27; D: .; size: .; J: TRBJ2-6; DNA: TGTGCCAGCAGTTTTGTGCGGGGTTACTCTGGGGCCAACGTCCTGACTTTC; CDR3: CASSFVRGYSGANVLTF
V: TRBV9; D: TRBD2; size: .; J: TRBJ2-3; DNA: TGTGCCAGCAGGGGGGGACTAGACGGATGGGATACTAGCACAGATACGCAGTATTTT; CDR3: CASRGGLDGWDTSTDTQYF
V: TRBV28; D: TRBD2; size: .; J: TRBJ2-3; DNA: TGTGCCAGCAGTTTTTCTGCTAGCGGTACAGATACGCAGTATTTT; CDR3: CASSFSASGTDTQYF
V: TRBV9; D: .; size: .; J: TRBJ2-1; DNA: TGTGCCAGCACCTCAGGCAATGAGCAGTTCTTC; CDR3: CASTSGNEQFF
V: TRBV7-2; D: TRBD2; size: .; J: TRBJ2-5; DNA: TGTGCCAGCAGCTTAGAACTAGCGGAGTCCCCGCAGACCCAGTACTTC; CDR3: CASSLELAESPQTQYF